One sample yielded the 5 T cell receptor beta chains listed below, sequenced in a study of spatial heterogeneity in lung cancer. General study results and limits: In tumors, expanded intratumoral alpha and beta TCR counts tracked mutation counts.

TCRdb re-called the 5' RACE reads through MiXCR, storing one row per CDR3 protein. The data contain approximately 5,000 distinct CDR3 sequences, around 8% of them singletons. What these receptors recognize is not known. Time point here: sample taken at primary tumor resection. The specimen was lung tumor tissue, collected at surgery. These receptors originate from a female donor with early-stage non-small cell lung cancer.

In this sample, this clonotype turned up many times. The CDR3: CSARPGQGGKNIQYF. CDR3 sequence (DNA): TGCAGTGCTAGACCGGGACAGGGTGGCAAAAACATTCAGTACTTC. The chain couples TRBV20-1 to TRBJ2-4; 9 nucleotides agree with TRBD1. The V segment lost 2 bases and the J segment 3 bases; nucleotides outside the gene matches: 5. This CDR3 spans 15 amino acids. From germline, CDR1 is DFQATT and CDR2 SNEGSKA (reference sequence).

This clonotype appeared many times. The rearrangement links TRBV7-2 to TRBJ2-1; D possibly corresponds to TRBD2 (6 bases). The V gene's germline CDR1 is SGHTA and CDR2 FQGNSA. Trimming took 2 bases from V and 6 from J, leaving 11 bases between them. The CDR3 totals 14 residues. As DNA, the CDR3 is TGTGCCAGCAGCTTATCCCTAGCGCGCAATGAGCAGTTCTTC. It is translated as CASSLSLARNEQFF.

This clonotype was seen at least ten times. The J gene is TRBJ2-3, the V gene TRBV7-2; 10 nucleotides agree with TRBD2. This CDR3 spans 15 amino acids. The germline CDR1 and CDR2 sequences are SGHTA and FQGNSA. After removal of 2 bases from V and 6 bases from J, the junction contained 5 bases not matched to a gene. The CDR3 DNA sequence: TGTGCCAGCAGCTTAAGTGTACTAGCGGGGGATACGCAGTATTTT. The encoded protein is CASSLSVLAGDTQYF. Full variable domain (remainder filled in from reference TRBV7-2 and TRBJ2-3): GAGVSQSPSNKVTEKGKDVELRCDPISGHTALYWYRQSLGQGLEFLIYFQGNSAPDKSGLPSDRFSAERTGGSVSTLTIQRTQQEDSAVYLCASSLSVLAGDTQYFGPGTRLTVL.

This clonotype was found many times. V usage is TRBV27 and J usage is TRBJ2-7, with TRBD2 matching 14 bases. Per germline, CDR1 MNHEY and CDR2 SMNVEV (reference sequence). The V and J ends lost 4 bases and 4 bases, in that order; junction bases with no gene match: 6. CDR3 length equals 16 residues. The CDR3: CASSSTSGRAMYEQYF. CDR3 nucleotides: TGTGCCAGCAGTTCGACTAGCGGGAGGGCCATGTACGAGCAGTACTTC.

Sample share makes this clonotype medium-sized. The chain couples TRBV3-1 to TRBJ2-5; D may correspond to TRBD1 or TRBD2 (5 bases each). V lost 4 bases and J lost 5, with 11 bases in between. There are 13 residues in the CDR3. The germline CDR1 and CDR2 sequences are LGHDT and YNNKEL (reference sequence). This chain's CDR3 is CASSPAGTETQYF. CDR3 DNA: TGTGCCAGCAGCCCGGCCGGGACGGAGACCCAGTACTTC.